These 5 T cell receptor beta chains were all obtained from the same sample, sequenced in a study of blood T cells in healthy people across ages (dated by TCRdb to 2014 to 2015). Library method: 5' RACE. These reads were obtained on an Illumina HiSeq 2500. A second PCR of roughly 6 to 11 cycles was run with a J-beta primer mix and a sample-barcoded 5' primer. The public reads were reanalyzed by TCRdb: fastp trimming at Q25, MiXCR alignment, in-frame beta chains only. Every CDR3 protein is listed once, alongside the most common genes and DNA of its rows. In this sample the table shows around 1,600,000 distinct CDR3 sequences, roughly two fifths of which occur a single time. The ten largest make up 4% of the sample. The sequencing sample was made of blood. These receptors came from a woman aged 18 to 35 in good health.

This clonotype was recorded at least ten times. V usage is TRBV7-2 and J usage is TRBJ2-1; either TRBD1 or TRBD2 may supply D (5 bases each). CDR1 SGHTA and CDR2 FQGNSA come from the germline V gene. V was shortened by 2 bases and J by 7 bases, with 9 bases between the two germline ends. This CDR3 is built from 13 residues. CDR3: CASSLLGPNEQFF. CDR3 in DNA: TGTGCCAGCAGCTTACTGGGACCTAATGAGCAGTTCTTC.

The gene calls are TRBV20-1 and TRBJ2-7, with D possibly matching TRBD2 (6 bases). The DNA end is more similar to TRBJ2-5, so the J call may be wrong. The CDR3 totals 16 residues. In germline, CDR1 is DFQATT, CDR2 SNEGSKA (reference sequence). CDR3 sequence (DNA): TGCAGTGCTCTAGGCACTAACGGGAGCTTTAGAGAGACCCAGTACTTC. Translated, it gives CSALGTNGSFRETQYF.

The CDR3 nucleotides read TGTGCCAGCAGTTTCCCCGGGGACAGGGGCTATACCGGGGAGCTGTTTTTT. Protein: CASSFPGDRGYTGELFF. The V gene is TRBV12-3 or TRBV12-4, the J gene TRBJ2-2; 10 positions match TRBD1. Germline trimming cut 3 bases from V and 5 bases from J; bases unmatched to any gene: 9. This CDR3 region has 17 residues.

The chain is built from TRBV5-1 and TRBJ2-5, with 7 bases that match TRBD2. The J call is uncertain, as TRBJ2-7 better fits the DNA end. The germline CDR1 and CDR2 sequences are SGHRS and YFSETQ. The CDR3 is made up of 14 amino acids. DNA of the CDR3: TGCGCCAGCAGCTTGGGGGCGGGAGCTATCGAGCAGTACTTC. Translation gives CASSLGAGAIEQYF.

This rearrangement joins TRBV6-5 to TRBJ2-7; D may be TRBD1 (6 bases). V dropped 0 bases and J dropped 2 bases, with 14 bases sitting between them. This CDR3 contains 16 residues. From germline, CDR1 is MNHEY and CDR2 SVGAGI. CDR3 residues: CASSYSVTGIPYEQYF. CDR3 sequence (DNA): TGTGCCAGCAGTTACTCGGTCACAGGGATCCCCTACGAGCAGTACTTC.